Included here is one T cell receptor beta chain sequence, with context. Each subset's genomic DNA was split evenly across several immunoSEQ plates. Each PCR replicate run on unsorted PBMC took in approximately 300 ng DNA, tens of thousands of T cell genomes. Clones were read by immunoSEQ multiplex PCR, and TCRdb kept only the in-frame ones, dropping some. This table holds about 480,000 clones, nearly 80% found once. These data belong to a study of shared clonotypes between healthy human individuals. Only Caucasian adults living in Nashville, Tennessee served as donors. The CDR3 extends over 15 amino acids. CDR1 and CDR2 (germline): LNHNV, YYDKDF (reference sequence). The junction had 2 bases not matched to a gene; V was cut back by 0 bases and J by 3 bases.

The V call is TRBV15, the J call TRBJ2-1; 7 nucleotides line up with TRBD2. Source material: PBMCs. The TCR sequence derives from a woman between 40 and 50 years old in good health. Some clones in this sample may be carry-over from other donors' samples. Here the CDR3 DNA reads TGTGCCACCAGCAGAGAAGCGGGGTACTACAATGAGCAGTTCTTC. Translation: CATSREAGYYNEQFF.